This T cell receptor beta chain was documented in a study of metastatic and nonmetastatic thyroid tumors. Study-wide background: Peripheral blood and tumor or nodule samples from malignant and benign thyroid patients were compared. Study-wide results and caveats: Malignant thyroid tumors reportedly exceeded benign nodules significantly in TCR beta diversity, with the difference appearing in blood and tumor.

CDR1 and CDR2 from the germline V gene are SGDLS and YYNGEE. The CDR3 length is 17 residues. V lost 3 bases, J lost 5 bases, and 24 bases lay in between. No treatment had been given to any patient before thyroid surgery. TCRdb re-processed the PCR reads through MiXCR. The sample consists of 30,000 to 35,000 clones, about 32% of them appearing once. This clone occurred many times. Its antigen remains unknown. Sequenced: blood. The chain is built from TRBV9 and TRBJ2-7; D gene ambiguous. This clonotype was sampled from a female donor with papillary thyroid cancer or a benign thyroid nodule (not recorded which). Some clones in this sample may be carry-over from other donors' samples. In DNA, the CDR3 is TGTGCCAGCAGCGCTAGGGCGTCCGCTTGGACCGCGGACGAGCAGTACTTC. This codes for CASSARASAWTADEQYF.